The 14 T cell receptor beta chains below were found in one sample sequenced in a study of OX40 agonist ivuxolimab in advanced cancers. The library was obtained by the immunoSEQ multiplex PCR assay. Here the immuneACCESS table is served through TCRdb, limited to in-frame sequences with V and J called. Missing clones are a known gap in these copies; in checked studies unresolved V genes cover under half, and the rest lacks a known reason. Present in this sample are under 150,000 clones, about 92% of which were seen just once. The ten largest account for under 1.3% of the sample. This material consisted of CD4+ or CD8+ T cells sorted from blood, taken in a trial of the OX40 agonist ivuxolimab. Receptor source: an adult with an advanced solid tumor such as melanoma, head and neck, liver or kidney cancer.

This clone was seen a single time. V gene TRBV4-3 combines with J gene TRBJ2-5; 7 nucleotides agree with TRBD1. This CDR3 is 15 amino acids long. CDR1 and CDR2 (germline): LGHNA, YSLEER. The trim removed 8 bases at V and 1 base at J, leaving 10 bases unmatched. In nucleotides, the CDR3 is TGCGCCAGCCCAAACAGGGGTTACCCCCAAGAGACCCAGTACTTC. It is translated as CASPNRGYPQETQYF.

CDR3 sequence: CASSVRPEGRDTQYF. The CDR3 nucleotides read TGTGCCAGCAGCGTACGTCCCGAGGGGAGGGATACGCAGTATTTT. V is TRBV9 and J is TRBJ2-3, with a possible D match to TRBD2 (6 bases). Germline lookup yields CDR1 SGDLS and CDR2 YYNGEE. V lost 1 base and J lost 6, with 15 bases in between. The CDR3 is made up of 15 amino acids. The entire variable domain, with the rest obtained from reference TRBV9 and TRBJ2-3, is as follows: DSGVTQTPKHLITATGQRVTLRCSPRSGDLSVYWYQQSLDQGLQFLIQYYNGEERAKGNILERFSAQQFPDLHSELNLSSLELGDSALYFCASSVRPEGRDTQYFGPGTRLTVL.

The chain is built from TRBV1 and TRBJ1-4. TRBV1 is a pseudogene locus. The CDR3 length is 14 residues. In DNA form, the CDR3 reads TGCACCAGCAGCCAATTGGGAGAGAGTGAAAAACTGTTTTTT. Its translation: CTSSQLGESEKLFF.

V usage is TRBV28 and J usage is TRBJ2-5; D gene unclear. The end of the DNA is better explained by TRBJ2-7, so the J call may be wrong. Germline loops: CDR1 MDHEN, CDR2 SYDVKM. The CDR3 is 15 residues long. The CDR3, as DNA: TGTGCCACAACGCCAGGTGGGCCGAGCTCCTACGAGCAGTACTTC. This encodes CATTPGGPSSYEQYF.

DNA for the CDR3: TGCGCCAGCAGCCAAGAGCTCTTTTGGGGAGGAAACACCATATATTTT. Protein product: CASSQELFWGGNTIYF. The chain combines TRBV4-1 with TRBJ1-3; D is unresolved. The CDR3 is made up of 16 amino acids. Trimming stripped 0 bases from V and 4 bases from J, with 13 bases between. CDR1 is MGHRA and CDR2 is YSYEKL in the germline V gene.

V gene TRBV7-2 combines with J gene TRBJ1-4; 8 positions agree with TRBD1. V trimming: 4 bases; J trimming: 6 bases; junction bases outside the gene matches: 4. Germline CDR1 and CDR2: SGHTA and FQGNSA. The CDR3 has 14 amino acids. The CDR3 reads CASSYYRGDEKLFF. The CDR3 nucleotides are TGTGCCAGCAGCTATTACAGGGGGGATGAAAAACTGTTTTTT.

The rearrangement links TRBV6-5 to TRBJ1-2; 8 nucleotides line up with TRBD1. V lost 5 bases to trimming and J lost 4 bases; unmatched junction nucleotides: 6. Looked up from germline, CDR1 is MNHEY and CDR2 is SVGAGI. The CDR3 covers 14 residues. Written as DNA, the CDR3 is TGTGCCAGCAGTCCTGACAGGGGAGGCTATGGCTACACCTTC. Protein product: CASSPDRGGYGYTF.

J is TRBJ1-1 and V is TRBV5-1; D not certain. Trimming left V 5 bases short and J 1 base short, with 9 bases between. The CDR3 contains 13 residues. CDR1 and CDR2 from the germline V gene are SGHRS and YFSETQ. CDR3 nucleotides: TGCGCCAGCAGGATGGGAGGGAACACTGAAGCTTTCTTT. Translation gives CASRMGGNTEAFF.

This chain links TRBV5-5 with TRBJ1-2, with D possibly being TRBD1 (5 bases). The germline V gene encodes CDR1 SGHKS and CDR2 YYEKEE (reference sequence). This CDR3 comprises 14 residues. The V gene lost 4 bases and the J gene lost 2 bases, with 12 bases spanning the gap. CDR3 sequence reads: CASSPRQGNYGYTF. The CDR3 DNA is TGTGCCAGCAGCCCTCGCCAGGGCAACTATGGCTACACCTTC.

The chain joins TRBV5-1 to TRBJ1-5; perhaps TRBD1 as D (5 bases). V was pared by 2 bases and J by 4 bases, with 7 bases between. This CDR3 has 13 residues. The germline V gene encodes CDR1 SGHRS and CDR2 YFSETQ. CDR3 region: CASSLTGNQPQHF. The CDR3 DNA is TGCGCCAGCAGCTTAACAGGAAATCAGCCCCAGCATTTT.

This chain joins TRBV9 and TRBJ1-2, with D maybe TRBD1 (6 bases). Germline loops: CDR1 SGDLS, CDR2 YYNGEE. This CDR3 contains 15 residues. Trimming removed 1 base from V and 2 bases from J, with 12 bases in between. CDR3 amino acids: CASSVRGRGNYGYTF. For the CDR3, the DNA is TGTGCCAGCAGCGTAAGAGGCAGGGGAAACTATGGCTACACCTTC.

The genes are TRBV5-1 and TRBJ1-3, with no clear D. Germline CDR1 SGHRS, CDR2 YFSETQ. Trimming pared 4 bases from V and 0 bases from J, leaving 14 bases between. The CDR3 has 16 amino acids. The CDR3 is CASSTTTGNSGNTIYF. The CDR3 region has the DNA TGCGCCAGCAGCACGACGACGGGTAACTCTGGAAACACCATATATTTT.

The chain combines TRBV28 with TRBJ1-2; D gene unclear. CDR1 MDHEN and CDR2 SYDVKM come from the germline V gene. V was pared by 3 bases and J by 2 bases, with 10 bases between. This CDR3 has 14 amino acids. In nucleotides, the CDR3 is TGTGCCAGCAGTTTCCAGGACCGAAACTATGGCTACACCTTC. Translated: CASSFQDRNYGYTF.

The chain has TRBV7-2 and TRBJ2-1; D might be TRBD1 (6 bases). The CDR3 is 19 amino acids. The V gene's germline CDR1 is SGHTA and CDR2 FQGNSA. The germline V and J ends were trimmed by 0 bases and 4 bases, with 22 bases remaining between them. In DNA, the CDR3 is TGTGCCAGCAGCTTAGCGTTTAGGGCAGGGGTAATAGCTTACAATGAGCAGTTCTTC. Protein product: CASSLAFRAGVIAYNEQFF.